This passage covers 14 T cell receptor beta chains from one sample sequenced in a study of T cell repertoires in cytomegalovirus infection. TCRdb re-analysed the reads in MiXCR, keeping a single row per CDR3 protein. The sample has approximately 250,000 distinct CDR3 sequences; over 8% are singletons. The specimen sequenced was PBMCs. Receptor source: a human donor in good health (CMV status not recorded). Some clones in this sample may be carry-over from other donors' samples.

This clonotype was seen ten or more times. This chain uses TRBV7-2 with TRBJ2-1; D gene unclear. The CDR3 contains 14 residues. Germline lookup yields CDR1 SGHTA and CDR2 FQGNSA. With 1 base removed from V and 6 bases from J, the gap between germline ends came to 10 bases. The CDR3 is CASSLGLGTNEQFF. Written as DNA, the CDR3 is TGTGCCAGCAGCTTAGGCCTGGGAACCAATGAGCAGTTCTTC.

This clonotype was recorded many times. This rearrangement joins TRBV7-2 to TRBJ1-5; D may be TRBD1 (5 bases). In germline, CDR1 is SGHTA, CDR2 FQGNSA. The CDR3 covers 16 residues. Between the trimmed V and J ends, which lost 0 bases and 4 bases, there was a span of 13 bases. The CDR3 region has the DNA TGTGCCAGCAGCTTAGCGGCAGGGATTGGTAATCAGCCCCAGCATTTT. This encodes CASSLAAGIGNQPQHF.

This clonotype has a count of ten or more. The chain uses TRBV28 and TRBJ1-2; D not resolved. Trimming cost V 2 bases and J 4 bases, with 8 bases left between them. This CDR3 spans 13 amino acids. Germline V lookup: CDR1 MDHEN, CDR2 SYDVKM. The CDR3 protein is CASSLRDIYGYTF. The CDR3, as DNA: TGTGCCAGCAGTTTAAGGGATATCTATGGCTACACCTTC.

This clonotype has a count of ten or more. The chain employs TRBV6-2 or TRBV6-3 and TRBJ2-4; TRBD2 agrees at 12 bases. Trimming took 4 bases from V and 1 from J; bases not matched to a gene: 8. Germline V gene data show CDR1 as MNHEY and CDR2 as SVGEGT. This CDR3 region has 18 residues. The CDR3 region has the DNA TGTGCCAGCAGTTCCGGGACTAGCGGGCTAGCGGCCAAAAACATTCAGTACTTC. It is translated as CASSSGTSGLAAKNIQYF.

This clonotype was found many times. The chain carries TRBV7-3 and TRBJ2-3; 8 positions agree with TRBD2. CDR3 length: 15 amino acids. Germline lookup yields CDR1 SGHTA and CDR2 FQGTGA. With V trimmed by 6 bases and J by 0 bases, 5 bases remained unmatched. The chain's CDR3 is CASSRGGGSTDTQYF. The CDR3 coding sequence is TGTGCCAGCAGTCGGGGGGGGGGAAGCACAGATACGCAGTATTTT. The complete variable domain, with remaining parts taken from reference TRBV7-3 and TRBJ2-3, reads GAGVSQTPSNKVTEKGKYVELRCDPISGHTALYWYRQSLGQGPEFLIYFQGTGAADDSGLPNDRFFAVRPEGSVSTLKIQRTERGDSAVYLCASSRGGGSTDTQYFGPGTRLTVL.

The chain couples TRBV30 to TRBJ1-1; 7 bases map to TRBD1. The CDR3 runs to 15 residues. CDR1 and CDR2 from the germline V gene are GTSNPN and SVGIG (reference sequence). V shed 0 bases, J shed 5 bases, and the junction held 9 bases outside the gene matches. The DNA of the CDR3 is TGTGCCTGGAGTGTACAAAACAGGGGTTGGACTGAAGCTTTCTTT. Its translation: CAWSVQNRGWTEAFF.

This clonotype has just a few counts. This rearrangement joins TRBV7-3 to TRBJ1-5; possible D gene TRBD1, 5 bases. Germline V CDR1 and CDR2: SGHTA, FQGTGA. This CDR3 is built from 15 residues. Trimming left V 0 bases short and J 5 bases short, with 11 bases between. The CDR3 loop is CASSLTAGRDQPQHF. The DNA of the CDR3 is TGTGCCAGCAGCTTAACGGCAGGCAGGGATCAGCCCCAGCATTTT.

This clonotype was counted ten times or more. The rearrangement links TRBV29-1 to TRBJ1-2; TRBD1 matches 7 bases. V dropped 3 bases and J dropped 7; count of bases not matched to a gene: 5. This CDR3 has 12 residues. Germline V gene lookup returns CDR1 SQVTM and CDR2 ANQGSEA. The CDR3 loop reads CSVDSGGSGYTF. The CDR3 nucleotides are TGCAGCGTTGATTCAGGGGGAAGTGGCTACACCTTC.

There are a few counts of this clonotype. J is TRBJ2-7 and V is TRBV20-1; D gene uncertain. The ends were cut back, 0 bases at V and 4 bases at J, with 16 bases in the middle. The CDR3 totals 15 residues. Germline V gene sequence: CDR1 DFQATT, CDR2 SNEGSKA (reference sequence). DNA of the CDR3: TGCAGTGCTAGAGAGGAGAGGACGTTCCTTTACGAGCAGTACTTC. This sequence encodes CSAREERTFLYEQYF.

The V gene is TRBV5-8, the J gene TRBJ2-1; possibly TRBD2 for D (6 bases). The CDR3 totals 14 residues. Germline V gene data show CDR1 as SGHTS and CDR2 as YDEGEE. Between the trimmed V and J ends, which lost 4 bases and 7 bases, there was a span of 15 bases. The CDR3 DNA sequence: TGTGCCAGCAGCGGACTAATGCGGGGAAATGAGCAGTTCTTC. Translating it yields CASSGLMRGNEQFF.

The chain couples TRBV12-5 to TRBJ2-6; tentative D call: TRBD1 (6 bases). Trimming shortened V by 5 bases and J by 0 bases, and 14 bases separated the two germline ends. CDR1 LGHNT and CDR2 FRNRAP come from the germline V gene. This CDR3 contains 17 residues. For the CDR3, the DNA is TGTGCTAGTGGTCTAGGACAGACAAGCTCTGGGGCCAACGTCCTGACTTTC. Translated, it gives CASGLGQTSSGANVLTF. Together with reference TRBV12-5 and TRBJ2-6, the CDR3 gives the full variable domain: DARVTQTPRHKVTEMGQEVTMRCQPILGHNTVFWYRQTMMQGLELLAYFRNRAPLDDSGMPKDRFSAEMPDATLATLKIQPSEPRDSAVYFCASGLGQTSSGANVLTFGAGSRLTVL.

The chain carries TRBV28 and TRBJ1-2, with a tentative D call TRBD1 (5 bases). In germline, CDR1 is MDHEN, CDR2 SYDVKM. Trimming stripped 6 bases from V and 0 bases from J, with 11 bases between. The CDR3 is 14 amino acids. The CDR3, as DNA: TGTGCCAGCAGATTGGGACGGACTAACTATGGCTACACCTTC. It specifies CASRLGRTNYGYTF.

This clonotype was found many times. V and J are TRBV28 and TRBJ1-1; tentatively, D is TRBD1 (5 bases). CDR1 is MDHEN and CDR2 is SYDVKM in the germline V gene. The V gene lost 7 bases and the J gene lost 0 bases, with 21 bases spanning the gap. This CDR3 contains 17 residues. Here the CDR3 reads CASIHTPSGGVNTEAFF. CDR3 bases: TGTGCCAGCATCCATACTCCGAGCGGGGGGGTGAACACTGAAGCTTTCTTT.

This clonotype showed up just a few times. The chain joins TRBV11-3 to TRBJ1-1, with D possibly TRBD1 on 5 matching bases. The CDR3 is made up of 14 amino acids. Germline V gene lookup returns CDR1 SGHNT and CDR2 YENEEA. Trimming cost V 7 bases and J 5 bases, with 17 bases left between them. This CDR3 is CASTIPGGRTEAFF. For the CDR3, the DNA is TGTGCCAGCACCATTCCGGGGGGAAGGACTGAAGCTTTCTTT.